The 15 T cell receptor beta chains presented below share a single source sample, sequenced in a study of neoadjuvant anti-PD-1 for oral cavity cancer. The table came from immunoSEQ multiplex PCR; TCRdb's copy has only in-frame clones and leaves some out. Here the sample spans about 13,000 clones, around 75% being singletons. This specimen was PBMCs, taken before nivolumab (anti-PD-1) treatment. These receptors all come from a person aged 35-80 years with oral cavity squamous cell carcinoma.

The rearrangement uses TRBV9 and TRBJ1-4; D gene ambiguous. V was shortened by 4 bases and J by 4 bases, with 14 bases between the two germline ends. CDR1 is SGDLS and CDR2 is YYNGEE in the germline V gene. The CDR3 has 15 amino acids. CDR3: CASSPMGDLNEKLFF. The CDR3 DNA reads TGTGCCAGCAGCCCCATGGGAGACCTTAATGAAAAACTGTTTTTT.

The genes are TRBV27 and TRBJ1-2, with no clear D. The V end was cut by 7 bases, the J end by 2 bases, with 29 bases between. Germline CDR1 is MNHEY and CDR2 is SMNVEV (reference sequence). The CDR3 sequence is 19 residues long. CDR3 sequence: CASKEKGRSFLVSNYGYTF. The CDR3, as DNA: TGTGCCAGCAAAGAGAAGGGTCGGAGCTTCTTAGTTTCGAACTATGGCTACACCTTC.

The J gene is TRBJ2-5, the V gene TRBV28; TRBD1 aligns across 11 bases. CDR3 length equals 19 residues. The junction had 17 bases not matched to a gene; V was cut back by 7 bases and J by 1 base. Germline V lookup: CDR1 MDHEN, CDR2 SYDVKM. CDR3: CASTGTGGVTKTFQETQYF. The CDR3 DNA reads as TGTGCCAGCACTGGGACAGGGGGTGTAACGAAAACCTTCCAAGAGACCCAGTACTTC. Variable domain in full (rest from reference TRBV28 and TRBJ2-5): DVKVTQSSRYLVKRTGEKVFLECVQDMDHENMFWYRQDPGLGLRLIYFSYDVKMKEKGDIPEGYSVSREKKERFSLILESASTNQTSMYLCASTGTGGVTKTFQETQYFGPGTRLLVL.

V and J are TRBV5-1 and TRBJ1-1; D is uncertain. Between the trimmed V and J ends, which lost 0 bases and 1 base, there was a span of 7 bases. CDR3 length: 14 residues. CDR1 is SGHRS, CDR2 YFSETQ, per germline. CDR3 sequence: CASSLVYQNTEAFF. CDR3 coding DNA: TGCGCCAGCAGCTTGGTATACCAGAACACTGAAGCTTTCTTT. Full variable domain (remainder filled in from reference TRBV5-1 and TRBJ1-1): KAGVTQTPRYLIKTRGQQVTLSCSPISGHRSVSWYQQTPGQGLQFLFEYFSETQRNKGNFPGRFSGRQFSNSRSEMNVSTLELGDSALYLCASSLVYQNTEAFFGQGTRLTVV.

This chain links TRBV12-5 with TRBJ1-1, with no clear D. The germline V and J ends were trimmed by 2 bases and 5 bases, with 6 bases remaining between them. The CDR3 length is 12 residues. Germline loops: CDR1 LGHNT, CDR2 FRNRAP. CDR3 DNA: TGTGCTAGTGGTTTGACGCGAACTGAAGCTTTCTTT. It yields the protein CASGLTRTEAFF.

The rearrangement joins TRBV27 to TRBJ2-5; the D is unclear. The V end was cut by 4 bases, the J end by 5 bases, with 14 bases between. This CDR3 contains 14 residues. In germline, CDR1 is MNHEY, CDR2 SMNVEV (reference sequence). The CDR3 region is CASSSRSSFETQYF. The CDR3 DNA reads as TGTGCCAGCAGTTCGAGGAGCAGCTTTGAGACCCAGTACTTC.

The chain has TRBV6-6 and TRBJ2-2; D is ambiguous. Germline CDR1 MNHNY, CDR2 SVGAGI (reference sequence). CDR3 length: 12 residues. With 1 base removed from V and 7 bases from J, the gap between germline ends came to 4 bases. Here the CDR3 DNA reads TGTGCCAGCAGTTACTGGGGCGGGGAGCTGTTTTTT. This sequence encodes CASSYWGGELFF.

As DNA, the CDR3 is TGTGCCAGCAGCTCCTATCGGAGGGCCAATGAGCAGTTCTTC. Amino acid sequence: CASSSYRRANEQFF. V is TRBV7-6 and J is TRBJ2-1; possibly TRBD2 for D (6 bases). There are 14 residues in the CDR3. From germline, CDR1 is SGHVS and CDR2 FNYEAQ. The V gene lost 4 bases and the J gene lost 6 bases, with 13 bases spanning the gap.

The rearrangement links TRBV5-4 to TRBJ1-2; the D gene is possibly TRBD1 (6 bases). Germline V lookup: CDR1 SGHNT, CDR2 YYREEE (reference sequence). The length of the CDR3 is 14 residues. V lost 4 bases, J lost 2 bases, and 12 bases lay in between. The CDR3 protein is CASSAGGKNYGYTF. The DNA for the CDR3 is TGTGCCAGCAGCGCGGGGGGCAAGAACTATGGCTACACCTTC.

In this sample, this clone turned up a few times. This chain uses TRBV18 with TRBJ2-7, with D perhaps matching TRBD1 (8 bases). This CDR3 has 14 amino acids. V gave up 6 bases and J gave up 6 bases, with 18 bases separating them. Germline V gene lookup returns CDR1 KGHSH and CDR2 LQKENI. The CDR3: CASSPGQGGGEQYF. Here the CDR3 DNA reads TGTGCCAGCTCGCCCGGACAGGGAGGGGGCGAGCAGTACTTC.

The genes are TRBV7-3 and TRBJ1-1; D remains unclear. Between the trimmed V and J ends, which lost 1 base and 0 bases, there was a span of 12 bases. The CDR3 loop spans 16 amino acids. Per the germline V gene, CDR1 is SGHTA and CDR2 is FQGTGA. CDR3 sequence: CASSLMGRSLNTEAFF. The CDR3 DNA follows: TGTGCCAGCAGCTTAATGGGCAGGAGTTTGAACACTGAAGCTTTCTTT.

The V call is TRBV30, the J call TRBJ2-7; no definite D call. Germline loops: CDR1 GTSNPN, CDR2 SVGIG (reference sequence). The germline V and J ends were trimmed by 2 bases and 5 bases, with 10 bases remaining between them. The CDR3 extends over 12 amino acids. The CDR3 spells CAWSIWSDEQYF. As DNA, the CDR3 is TGTGCCTGGAGTATATGGTCGGACGAGCAGTACTTC.

The chain joins TRBV7-2 to TRBJ2-7; TRBD2 might be the D (5 bases). The CDR3 covers 15 residues. The V and J ends lost 1 base and 2 bases respectively, with 12 bases between them. Germline V lookup: CDR1 SGHTA, CDR2 FQGNSA. CDR3 DNA: TGTGCCAGCAGCTTAGAGGTTAGCGCAGCCTACGAGCAGTACTTC. Translating it yields CASSLEVSAAYEQYF.

The V and J genes are TRBV7-3 and TRBJ1-1; tentative D call: TRBD1 (5 bases). This CDR3 has 15 amino acids. CDR1 and CDR2 (germline): SGHTA, FQGTGA. Between the trimmed V and J ends, which lost 5 bases and 0 bases, there was a span of 13 bases. CDR3 region: CASSPRGAMNTEAFF. The CDR3 nucleotides are TGTGCCAGCAGCCCAAGAGGGGCCATGAACACTGAAGCTTTCTTT.

The chain recombines TRBV27 with TRBJ2-7; D unclear. V shed 4 bases and J shed 2 bases, with 12 bases lying between them. CDR3 length: 14 residues. Germline V gene sequence: CDR1 MNHEY, CDR2 SMNVEV (reference sequence). CDR3 coding DNA: TGTGCCAGCAGTTACAGTTTTGGGGCCTACGAGCAGTACTTC. Translation gives CASSYSFGAYEQYF.